Listed below are T cell receptor beta chains from one sample, sequenced in a study of CD8 T cells in Susac syndrome. MiXCR was run by TCRdb on the immunoSEQ multiplex PCR reads, yielding one entry per CDR3 protein. This sample carries 200,000 to 250,000 distinct CDR3 sequences, roughly 93% of them seen once, and the ten largest clones take 0.15% to 0.2%. Sample: CD4+ T cells from PBMCs. The source is a human donor with Susac syndrome. Each CDR3 is given without its conserved first and last residue.

v_gene	j_gene	CDR3aa
TRBV20-1	TRBJ1-5	SARRVDQPQH
TRBV7-9	TRBJ2-1	ASSLTNNEQF
TRBV6-2/TRBV6-3	TRBJ2-7	ASSYSGPPGEQY
TRBV30	TRBJ1-3	AWTPTLSGNTIY
TRBV30	TRBJ1-1	AWVFTGNTEAF
TRBV20-1	TRBJ2-3	SARDNGGSTDTQY
TRBV20-1	TRBJ1-2	SASGRKPYGYT
TRBV4-1	TRBJ2-3	ASSQDPRTSGGRDTQY
TRBV25-1	TRBJ2-3	ASSDLGRTFTDTQY
TRBV12-3/TRBV12-4	TRBJ2-7	ASSLTSGVYEQY